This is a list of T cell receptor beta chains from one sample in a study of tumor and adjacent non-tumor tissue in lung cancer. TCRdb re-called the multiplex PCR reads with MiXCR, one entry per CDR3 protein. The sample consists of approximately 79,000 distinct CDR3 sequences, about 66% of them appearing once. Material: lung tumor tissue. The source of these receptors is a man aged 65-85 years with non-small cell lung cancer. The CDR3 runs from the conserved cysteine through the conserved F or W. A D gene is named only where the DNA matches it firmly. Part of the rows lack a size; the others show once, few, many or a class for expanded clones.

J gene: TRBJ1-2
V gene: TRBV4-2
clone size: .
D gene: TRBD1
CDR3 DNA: TGTGCCAGCAGCCAGTGGACAGGGGCCGCCAACTATTTCTACACATTC
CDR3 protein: CASSQWTGAANYFYTF

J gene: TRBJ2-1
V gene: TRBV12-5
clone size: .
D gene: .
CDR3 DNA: TGTACTAGTGGTTTGGAGAAGAGTGGGAGGTCCTACAATGAGCAGTTCTTC
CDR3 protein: CTSGLEKSGRSYNEQFF

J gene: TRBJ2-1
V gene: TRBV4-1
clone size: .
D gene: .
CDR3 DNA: TGCGCCAGCAGCCAAGTGGGAATGGGGGGAGGCAATGAGCAGTTCTTC
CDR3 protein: CASSQVGMGGGNEQFF

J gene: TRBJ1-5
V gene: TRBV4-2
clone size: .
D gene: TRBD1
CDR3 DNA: TGTGCCAGCAGCCAAGACAGGGGGAGTTGGACCGACGGACCCCGGCATTTT
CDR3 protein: CASSQDRGSWTDGPRHF

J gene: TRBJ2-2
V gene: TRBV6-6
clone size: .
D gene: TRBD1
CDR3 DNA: TGTGCCAGCAGTAACCAGGGGGACACCGTGGAGCTGTTTTTT
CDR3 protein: CASSNQGDTVELFF

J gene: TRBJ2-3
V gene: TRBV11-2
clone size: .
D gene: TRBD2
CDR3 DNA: TGTGCCTGCAGCTTAGACAGAACGACTAGCACAGATACGCATTATTTT
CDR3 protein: CACSLDRTTSTDTHYF

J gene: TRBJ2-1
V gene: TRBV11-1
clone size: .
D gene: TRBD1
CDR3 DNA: TGTGCCAGGAGCCCCCGAACAGGGGTGGATGAGCAGTTATTC
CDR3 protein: CARSPRTGVDEQLF

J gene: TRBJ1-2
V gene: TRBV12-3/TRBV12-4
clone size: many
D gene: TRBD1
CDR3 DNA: TGTGCCAGCAGGGGGACAGGGGGCGTCTATGGCTACACCTTC
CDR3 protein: CASRGTGGVYGYTF

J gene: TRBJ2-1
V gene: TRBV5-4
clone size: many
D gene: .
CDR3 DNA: TGTGCCAGCAGCTCCCCGGGGCATTATGAGCAGTTCTTC
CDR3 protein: CASSSPGHYEQFF

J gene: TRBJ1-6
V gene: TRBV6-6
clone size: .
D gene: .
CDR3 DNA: TGTGACAGCAGTTACCGCCCGAATTCACCCCTCCACTTT
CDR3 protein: CDSSYRPNSPLHF

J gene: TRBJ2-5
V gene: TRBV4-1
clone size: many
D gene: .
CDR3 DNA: TGCGCCAGCAGCCAAGATGGCGGGGAGACCCAGTACTTC
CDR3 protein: CASSQDGGETQYF

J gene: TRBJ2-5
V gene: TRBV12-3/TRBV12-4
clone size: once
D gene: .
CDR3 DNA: TGTGCCAGCAGTTTAGATTCGGGGAAGGGAGAGATCCAGTACTTC
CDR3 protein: CASSLDSGKGEIQYF

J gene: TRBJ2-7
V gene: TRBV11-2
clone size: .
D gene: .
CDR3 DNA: TGTGCCAACAACCCAACAGGCTCCTACGATCAGTACTTC
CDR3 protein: CANNPTGSYDQYF

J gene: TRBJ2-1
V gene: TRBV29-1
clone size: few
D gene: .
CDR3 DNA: TGCAGCGGGGGGGGACATGCGAATGAGCAGTTCTTC
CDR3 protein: CSGGGHANEQFF

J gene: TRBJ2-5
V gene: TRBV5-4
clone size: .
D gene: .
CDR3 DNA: TGTGCCAGCGTAGGGGGTTCCGGGAGTCGCCAAGAGACCCAGTACTTC
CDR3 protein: CASVGGSGSRQETQYF

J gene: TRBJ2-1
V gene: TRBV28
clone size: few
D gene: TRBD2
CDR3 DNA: TGTGCCAGCAGACGAGCGGGAGGCACCTACAATGAGCAGTTCTTC
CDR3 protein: CASRRAGGTYNEQFF

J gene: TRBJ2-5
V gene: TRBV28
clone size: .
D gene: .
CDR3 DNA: TGTGCCAGCAGTTTTTCGACCCGAGAGATCCAGTACTTC
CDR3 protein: CASSFSTREIQYF

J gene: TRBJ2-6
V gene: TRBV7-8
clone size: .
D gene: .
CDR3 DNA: TGTGCCAGCAGCTACCAGGGACTCGGCTCTGGGGTCAGCGTCATGACTTTC
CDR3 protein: CASSYQGLGSGVSVMTF

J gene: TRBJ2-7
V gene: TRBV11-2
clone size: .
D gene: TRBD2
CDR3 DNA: TGTGCCAGCAGCTTATGTGCGGGAGTCTACGAGCAGTACTTC
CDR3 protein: CASSLCAGVYEQYF

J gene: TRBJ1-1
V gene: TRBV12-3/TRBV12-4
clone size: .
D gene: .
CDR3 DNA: TGTGTCAGCAGTTTAGACGAGGCAGGGCCGGTCACAGAAGCTTTCTTT
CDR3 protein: CVSSLDEAGPVTEAFF

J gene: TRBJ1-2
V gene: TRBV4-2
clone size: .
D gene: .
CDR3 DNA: TGTGCCAGCAGCCAAGATCGAAGCAGGAACTATGGTTACGCCTTC
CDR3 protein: CASSQDRSRNYGYAF

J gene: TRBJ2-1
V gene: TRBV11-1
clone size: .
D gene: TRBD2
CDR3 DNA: TGTAACAGCAGCCCGCTAGCGGACTTAAATGAGCAGTTCTTC
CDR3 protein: CNSSPLADLNEQFF

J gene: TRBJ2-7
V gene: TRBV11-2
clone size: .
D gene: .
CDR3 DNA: TGTGCCAGCAGCACTTCAGGTAGGGGTTACGAGCAGTACTTC
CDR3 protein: CASSTSGRGYEQYF

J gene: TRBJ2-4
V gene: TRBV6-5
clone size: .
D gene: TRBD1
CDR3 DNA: TGTGCCAGCAGTTACGGACAGGGAGTCCAAAACATTCAGTACTTC
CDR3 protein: CASSYGQGVQNIQYF

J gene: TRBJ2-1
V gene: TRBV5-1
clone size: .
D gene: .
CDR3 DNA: TGCGCCAACAGCTCGGATGGGTTGGGTCGCTCCTACAATGAGCAGTTCTTC
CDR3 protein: CANSSDGLGRSYNEQFF